A single sample is the source of the 11 T cell receptor beta chains below, sequenced in a study of vaccination effects on CD4 cells after COVID-19. Their cognate antigens are unknown. Researchers isolated CD4+ T cells once about 11 days of culture had elapsed. This table comes from immunoSEQ multiplex PCR, and its TCRdb copy is limited to in-frame clones, with some not included. Among roughly 56,000 clones listed, around three quarters were seen once. The sample consisted of CD4+ T cells from PBMCs cultured without peptide, taken before COVID-19 vaccination. Source of these receptors: a human donor who received a COVID-19 vaccine.

This chain links TRBV29-1 with TRBJ2-3; D unclear. V lost 3 bases and J lost 0, with 7 bases in between. The CDR3 extends over 13 amino acids. Germline CDR1 and CDR2: SQVTM and ANQGSEA. CDR3 region: CSVEFDSTDTQYF. The CDR3 DNA is TGCAGCGTTGAGTTCGATAGCACAGATACGCAGTATTTT.

This sequence joins TRBV9 and TRBJ1-3; D gene uncertain. The ends were cut back, 4 bases at V and 0 bases at J, with 11 bases in the middle. The CDR3 covers 15 residues. The germline V gene encodes CDR1 SGDLS and CDR2 YYNGEE. This chain's CDR3 is CASSPRFDSGNTIYF. CDR3 bases: TGTGCCAGCAGCCCCCGGTTTGACTCTGGAAACACCATATATTTT.

This chain uses TRBV10-3 with TRBJ2-5; 8 nucleotides align to TRBD2. J was trimmed by 5 bases and V by 4 bases; bases with no gene match: 12. The V gene's germline CDR1 is ENHRY and CDR2 SYGVKD. This CDR3 is 16 amino acids long. CDR3 loop: CAISGVGGGYPETQYF. In DNA form, the CDR3 reads TGTGCCATCAGTGGGGTCGGCGGGGGGTACCCGGAGACCCAGTACTTC.

The V gene is TRBV15, the J gene TRBJ2-1, with D possibly matching TRBD2 (5 bases). V dropped 1 base and J dropped 0 bases, with 16 bases sitting between them. Germline-derived CDR1 and CDR2 are LNHNV and YYDKDF (reference sequence). This CDR3 region has 18 residues. The CDR3 sequence is CATSRGKGRESSYNEQFF. In DNA, the CDR3 is TGTGCCACCAGCAGAGGGAAGGGTAGGGAGAGCTCCTACAATGAGCAGTTCTTC.

The chain links TRBV5-1 to TRBJ2-3; the D is unclear. Trimming pared 1 base from V and 4 bases from J, leaving 13 bases between. Germline loops: CDR1 SGHRS, CDR2 YFSETQ. There are 15 residues in the CDR3. This chain's CDR3 is CASSLNPRAPDTQYF. CDR3 nucleotide sequence: TGCGCCAGCAGCTTGAACCCAAGGGCCCCAGATACGCAGTATTTT.

The gene calls are TRBV30 and TRBJ2-7; D is perhaps TRBD2 (5 bases). V lost 1 base and J 2 bases, leaving 12 bases between the germline ends. CDR1 is GTSNPN and CDR2 is SVGIG in the germline V gene (reference sequence). This CDR3 region has 14 residues. The CDR3 nucleotides read TGTGCCTGGAGTGCCTCGCCGGGGACCTACGAGCAGTACGTC. This encodes CAWSASPGTYEQYV.

V is TRBV2 and J is TRBJ2-5; D remains ambiguous. The CDR3 is made up of 14 amino acids. The germline gives CDR1 SNHLY, CDR2 FYNNEI. V lost 2 bases and J 2 bases, leaving 9 bases between the germline ends. In nucleotides, the CDR3 is TGTGCCAGCAGTGAAATCCTGGGACAAGAGACCCAGTACTTC. Its protein is CASSEILGQETQYF.

This chain uses TRBV18 with TRBJ1-3; no reliable D call. The V and J ends lost 6 bases and 2 bases respectively, with 11 bases between them. The CDR3 is 14 amino acids. Per germline, CDR1 KGHSH and CDR2 LQKENI. In nucleotides, the CDR3 is TGTGCCAGCTCCTCGGTGGCGGCTGGAAACACCATATATTTT. This codes for CASSSVAAGNTIYF.

The chain combines TRBV5-5 with TRBJ2-5; D is possibly TRBD1 or TRBD2 (5 bases each). The CDR3 consists of 16 residues. Germline V gene data show CDR1 as SGHKS and CDR2 as YYEKEE (reference sequence). V lost 0 bases and J lost 5, with 17 bases in between. CDR3 in amino acids: CASSLEGPLARETQYF. In nucleotides, the CDR3 is TGTGCCAGCAGCTTGGAGGGACCCCTGGCCAGGGAGACCCAGTACTTC. The full variable domain, rest sourced from reference TRBV5-5 and TRBJ2-5, is DAGVTQSPTHLIKTRGQQVTLRCSPISGHKSVSWYQQVLGQGPQFIFQYYEKEERGRGNFPDRFSARQFPNYSSELNVNALLLGDSALYLCASSLEGPLARETQYFGPGTRLLVL.

The genes are TRBV7-8 and TRBJ1-6; 7 bases are a match to TRBD1. The germline CDR1 and CDR2 sequences are SGHVS and FQNEAQ. V lost 6 bases and J lost 14; bases outside the gene matches: 19. CDR3 size: 16 residues. The CDR3: CASSFIIGTGVGALHF. The CDR3 DNA is TGTGCCAGCAGTTTCATTATTGGTACAGGGGTTGGTGCCCTCCACTTT. The whole variable domain, filled in from reference TRBV7-8 and TRBJ1-6, reads GAGVSQSPRYKVAKRGQDVALRCDPISGHVSLFWYQQALGQGPEFLTYFQNEAQLDKSGLPSDRFFAERPEGSVSTLKIQRTQQEDSAVYLCASSFIIGTGVGALHFGNGTRLTVT.

The J gene is TRBJ2-1, the V gene TRBV5-1; perhaps TRBD1 as D (7 bases). Germline V lookup: CDR1 SGHRS, CDR2 YFSETQ. The V and J ends lost 4 bases and 6 bases respectively, with 20 bases between them. The CDR3 consists of 16 residues. CDR3 coding DNA: TGCGCCAGCAGCCTCGGGGGACAGCCCAAAATCAATGAGCAGTTCTTC. Its translation is CASSLGGQPKINEQFF.